This entry describes one T cell receptor beta chain. Trimming shortened V by 4 bases and J by 7 bases, and 13 bases separated the two germline ends. Germline CDR1 LGHNA, CDR2 YSLEER. The CDR3 is made up of 13 amino acids. The data stem from a study of T cells after yellow fever vaccination. Notes on the study in general: Researchers report a weaker secondary response that nonetheless peaked faster, day 5 versus 15.

The 5'RACE template-switching step produced TCR cDNA and added a universal primer site and UMIs. TCRdb used MiXCR to reprocess the 5' RACE reads, holding one entry per CDR3 protein. Of tens of thousands of distinct CDR3 sequences listed, around 6.7% are singletons. The sample was CD8+ T cells not binding an NS4B(214-222) dextramer, sorted from PBMCs, taken 35 to 50 days after the first yellow fever vaccination. The rearrangement links TRBV4-3 to TRBJ1-2; D call uncertain. The receptor's source is a man younger than 35 who received the YFV17D yellow fever vaccine. The CDR3: CASSRRAPGGYTF. The CDR3 DNA follows: TGCGCCAGCAGCCGGCGGGCCCCAGGTGGCTACACCTTC.